Listed here are 16 T cell receptor beta chains from one sample, sequenced in a study of blood T cells in healthy people across ages. Then a second PCR, running roughly 7 to 12 cycles, was carried out with a sample-barcoded 5' primer and a J-beta primer mix. A single record per CDR3 protein comes from TCRdb applying MiXCR to the 5' RACE reads. The table shows fewer than 2 million distinct CDR3 sequences, with roughly two fifths occurring only once. Sequenced sample: blood. Receptors were obtained from a human donor in good health.

The chain couples TRBV2 to TRBJ1-1, with D perhaps matching TRBD1 (5 bases). Trimming removed 4 bases at V and 4 bases at J, with 13 bases between. Looked up from germline, CDR1 is SNHLY and CDR2 is FYNNEI. CDR3 length: 14 amino acids. In DNA form, the CDR3 reads TGTGCCAGCAGTGTGCAGGGCTTGGGCACTGAAGCTTTCTTT. Amino acids: CASSVQGLGTEAFF.

CDR3 sequence (DNA): TGTGCCAGCACCCTAGCGGGAGGATCCAACGAGCAGTACTTC. It yields the protein CASTLAGGSNEQYF. The chain combines TRBV6-2 or TRBV6-3 with TRBJ2-7; TRBD2 aligns across 11 bases. CDR3 length: 14 amino acids. V was clipped by 7 bases and J by 5 bases; unmatched bases: 7. Germline CDR1 and CDR2: MNHEY and SVGEGT.

In this sample, this clonotype turned up a few times. This rearrangement joins TRBV7-3 to TRBJ2-1, with TRBD2 matching 10 bases. V dropped 5 bases and J dropped 10; count of bases not matched to a gene: 8. The CDR3 is 14 amino acids. Germline lookup yields CDR1 SGHTA and CDR2 FQGTGA. The CDR3: CASSVTSGNTEQFF. CDR3 coding DNA: TGTGCCAGCAGCGTCACTAGCGGGAATACCGAGCAGTTCTTC.

The V gene is TRBV29-1, the J gene TRBJ2-4; D is unresolved. This CDR3 has 13 residues. CDR1 SQVTM and CDR2 ANQGSEA come from the germline V gene. With 3 bases removed from V and 13 bases from J, the gap between germline ends came to 19 bases. This chain's CDR3 is CSVDSQALDGQYF. CDR3 bases: TGCAGCGTTGACAGCCAGGCCCTCGATGGGCAGTACTTC.

The rearrangement joins TRBV7-6 to TRBJ2-5, with 7 bases identical to TRBD1. The J segment lost 5 bases and the V segment lost 5 bases, leaving 11 bases of the junction unmatched. CDR3 length equals 15 residues. CDR1 and CDR2 (germline): SGHVS, FNYEAQ. In DNA form, the CDR3 reads TGTGCCAGCAGCAGAGACAGGGTCCTGACCGAGACCCAGTACTTC. Translation: CASSRDRVLTETQYF.

V is TRBV11-2 and J is TRBJ2-5; 13 nucleotides match TRBD2. From germline, CDR1 is SGHAT and CDR2 FQNNGV. The CDR3 totals 19 residues. V trimming: 1 base; J trimming: 0 bases; junction bases outside the gene matches: 8. CDR3 in amino acids: CASSLGEGGLAGYQETQYF. The CDR3 DNA is TGTGCCAGCAGCTTAGGAGAGGGGGGACTAGCGGGGTACCAAGAGACCCAGTACTTC. Complete variable domain (other parts from reference TRBV11-2 and TRBJ2-5): EAGVAQSPRYKIIEKRQSVAFWCNPISGHATLYWYQQILGQGPKLLIQFQNNGVVDDSQLPKDRFSAERLKGVDSTLKIQPAKLEDSAVYLCASSLGEGGLAGYQETQYFGPGTRLLVL.

The chain combines TRBV20-1 with TRBJ2-4, with D uncertain. The J call is uncertain, as TRBJ2-7 better fits the DNA end. The CDR3 covers 13 residues. Germline CDR1 is DFQATT and CDR2 is SNEGSKA (reference sequence). This chain's CDR3 is CSAIKRNSYEQYF. The CDR3 nucleotides are TGCAGTGCTATTAAGAGGAACTCCTACGAGCAGTACTTC.

V and J are TRBV7-9 and TRBJ2-7; possibly TRBD1 for D (6 bases). V was pared by 0 bases and J by 0 bases, with 15 bases between. This CDR3 has 17 amino acids. Germline V CDR1 and CDR2: SEHNR, FQNEAQ (reference sequence). CDR3 sequence: CASSLAEGTRSSYEQYF. The CDR3 DNA reads TGTGCCAGCAGCTTAGCTGAGGGGACACGTAGCTCCTACGAGCAGTACTTC. Using reference TRBV7-9 and TRBJ2-7 for the parts outside the CDR3, the full variable domain is DTGVSQNPRHKITKRGQNVTFRCDPISEHNRLYWYRQTLGQGPEFLTYFQNEAQLEKSRLLSDRFSAERPKGSFSTLEIQRTEQGDSAMYLCASSLAEGTRSSYEQYFGPGTRLTVT.

This clonotype was found a few times. Mismatch with germline at one junction end may stem from a read error. The chain joins TRBV12-3 or TRBV12-4 to TRBJ2-1; D may be TRBD2 (5 bases). The CDR3 loop spans 12 amino acids. This CDR3 is CASSLLASEPFF. As DNA, the CDR3 is TGTGCCAGCAGTTTGCTAGCCTCTGAGCCGTTCTTC.

The rearrangement joins TRBV5-8 to TRBJ1-5; D ambiguous. The CDR3 has 13 residues. Germline V gene lookup returns CDR1 SGHTS and CDR2 YDEGEE. Trimming stripped 2 bases from V and 7 bases from J, with 10 bases between. In nucleotides, the CDR3 is TGTGCCAGCAGCTTTTCGGAGGCACAGCCCCAGCATTTT. It yields the protein CASSFSEAQPQHF.

This chain uses TRBV5-6 with TRBJ2-4, with D perhaps assigned TRBD1 or TRBD2 (5 bases each). V shed 6 bases and J shed 5 bases, with 15 bases lying between them. This CDR3 is built from 14 residues. The germline CDR1 and CDR2 sequences are SGHDT and YYEEEE. DNA for the CDR3: TGTGCCAGCACCCGAGGATCGGGACAAAACATTCAGTACTTC. Its translation is CASTRGSGQNIQYF.

This chain connects TRBV6-1 to TRBJ2-3; D is unclear. Trimming removed 3 bases at V and 6 bases at J, with 16 bases between. CDR3 size: 15 residues. CDR1 is MNHNS, CDR2 SASEGT, per germline. CDR3 nucleotide sequence: TGTGCCAGCAGTGACTTCGCTTCGGTGGGGGATACGCAGTATTTT. This translates into CASSDFASVGDTQYF.

As for this clonotype: One end of the junction is discordant with germline, which a read error may explain. V is TRBV5-5 and J is TRBJ2-5, with D hard to call. CDR1 is SGHKS and CDR2 is YYEKEE in the germline V gene (reference sequence). The CDR3 contains 14 residues. The CDR3 here is CTSSVRLLGETQYF. The CDR3 coding sequence is TGTACCAGCAGCGTAAGACTCCTGGGGGAGACCCAGTACTTC.

The chain joins TRBV6-1 to TRBJ2-2, with D possibly being TRBD2 (5 bases). The CDR3 extends over 17 amino acids. Germline lookup yields CDR1 MNHNS and CDR2 SASEGT. V lost 7 bases to trimming and J lost 2 bases, with 20 bases between them. The CDR3: CASTAPGYSSNTGELFF. DNA of the CDR3: TGTGCCAGCACCGCCCCGGGATACAGTTCAAACACCGGGGAGCTGTTTTTT.

The V gene is TRBV7-6, the J gene TRBJ2-3, with 8 bases fitting TRBD1. Trimming took 5 bases from V and 5 from J; bases not matched to a gene: 12. CDR3 length equals 16 residues. The germline CDR1 and CDR2 sequences are SGHVS and FNYEAQ. In nucleotides, the CDR3 is TGTGCCAGCAGCCCACCGGGAACAGGGGGGAGAGATACGCAGTATTTT. It is translated as CASSPPGTGGRDTQYF. Drawing the rest from reference TRBV7-6 and TRBJ2-3, the complete variable domain is GAGVSQSPRYKVTKRGQDVALRCDPISGHVSLYWYRQALGQGPEFLTYFNYEAQQDKSGLPNDRFSAERPEGSISTLTIQRTEQRDSAMYRCASSPPGTGGRDTQYFGPGTRLTVL.

This clonotype was counted between two and nine times. This chain uses TRBV6-1 with TRBJ1-2, with D perhaps TRBD1 (6 bases). V gave up 5 bases and J gave up 4 bases, with 17 bases separating them. There are 15 residues in the CDR3. Per the germline V gene, CDR1 is MNHNS and CDR2 is SASEGT. CDR3 in amino acids: CASSPHRESSYGYTF. DNA of the CDR3: TGTGCCAGCAGTCCCCACAGGGAATCGAGCTATGGCTACACCTTC.